Below, 10 T cell receptor beta chains from the same sample are listed, as sequenced in a study of blood T cell repertoires in COVID-19. Clones were sequenced by immunoSEQ multiplex PCR, and TCRdb holds only the in-frame ones, with some missing. The sample holds about 230,000 clones, around 86% seen once. What was sequenced was peripheral blood. The receptors were gathered from a man aged 50-59 years with COVID-19, enrolled during active disease.

The V gene is TRBV6-1, the J gene TRBJ1-2, with D hard to call. Trimming shortened V by 1 base and J by 8 bases, and 8 bases separated the two germline ends. The CDR3 contains 12 residues. The germline V gene has CDR1 MNHNS and CDR2 SASEGT. CDR3 loop: CASSEVPRGYTF. The CDR3 DNA follows: TGTGCCAGCAGTGAAGTTCCGAGGGGCTACACCTTC.

V is TRBV30 and J is TRBJ1-5, with 9 bases that match TRBD1. J was trimmed by 6 bases and V by 3 bases; bases with no gene match: 18. The CDR3 loop spans 18 amino acids. The germline CDR1 and CDR2 sequences are GTSNPN and SVGIG (reference sequence). The DNA for the CDR3 is TGTGCCTGGAGCACACGGCCATCCGGACAGGGGATTAGTCAGCCCCAGCATTTT. This sequence encodes CAWSTRPSGQGISQPQHF.

The chain combines TRBV6-1 with TRBJ2-7, with 9 bases aligning to TRBD1. This CDR3 spans 15 amino acids. V gave up 2 bases and J gave up 1 base; unmatched junction bases: 3. Germline V gives CDR1 MNHNS, CDR2 SASEGT. The CDR3 loop is CASSEMGQGSYEQYF. The CDR3 DNA reads as TGTGCCAGCAGTGAAATGGGACAGGGTTCCTACGAGCAGTACTTC.

This sequence joins TRBV19 and TRBJ2-7, with D possibly TRBD2 on 6 matching bases. The CDR3 contains 15 residues. CDR1 LNHDA and CDR2 SQIVND come from the germline V gene (reference sequence). Between the trimmed V and J ends, which lost 5 bases and 4 bases, there was a span of 18 bases. CDR3 sequence (DNA): TGTGCCAGTAGTTTTAGCGGACGTACAACTTACGAGCAGTACTTC. This gives the protein CASSFSGRTTYEQYF.

A single count supports this clone. V and J are TRBV6-5 and TRBJ2-3; weak D call: TRBD2 (5 bases). The CDR3 has 16 amino acids. CDR1 and CDR2 from the germline V gene are MNHEY and SVGAGI. V was shortened by 0 bases and J by 2 bases, with 12 bases between the two germline ends. The CDR3 loop reads CASSYSWTGATDTQYF. CDR3 coding DNA: TGTGCCAGCAGTTACTCGTGGACTGGCGCCACAGATACGCAGTATTTT.

This clone was seen a single time. The CDR3 region is CASSPVGQSMNTEAFF. In DNA, the CDR3 is TGTGCCAGCTCACCGGTCGGACAGAGTATGAACACTGAAGCTTTCTTT. This chain connects TRBV18 to TRBJ1-1; a possible D gene is TRBD1 (6 bases). V lost 3 bases and J 0 bases, leaving 14 bases between the germline ends. This CDR3 spans 16 amino acids. CDR1 is KGHSH and CDR2 is LQKENI in the germline V gene.

The J gene is TRBJ1-1, the V gene TRBV28; D gene unclear. The germline V gene has CDR1 MDHEN and CDR2 SYDVKM. Trimming removed 6 bases at V and 11 bases at J, with 13 bases between. CDR3 length: 11 residues. CDR3 residues: CASSLNRVAFF. DNA for the CDR3: TGTGCCAGCAGCCTCAACAGAGTGGCTTTCTTT. The whole variable domain, remainder taken from reference TRBV28 and TRBJ1-1, is DVKVTQSSRYLVKRTGEKVFLECVQDMDHENMFWYRQDPGLGLRLIYFSYDVKMKEKGDIPEGYSVSREKKERFSLILESASTNQTSMYLCASSLNRVAFFGQGTRLTVV.

V usage is TRBV27 and J usage is TRBJ1-3, with D perhaps TRBD1 (6 bases). The V end was cut by 7 bases, the J end by 3 bases, with 16 bases between. Germline lookup yields CDR1 MNHEY and CDR2 SMNVEV (reference sequence). This CDR3 is 15 amino acids long. The CDR3: CASTSSGQDGNTIYF. The CDR3 DNA follows: TGTGCCAGCACCTCCTCGGGACAAGATGGAAACACCATATATTTT.

This chain joins TRBV3-1 (or the pseudogene TRBV3-2) and TRBJ2-1; 10 nucleotides agree with TRBD2. CDR1 LGHDT and CDR2 YNNKEL come from the germline V gene (reference sequence). The CDR3 totals 15 residues. With V trimmed by 4 bases and J by 8 bases, 8 bases remained unmatched. In nucleotides, the CDR3 is TGTGCCAGCAGCCTGAGCGGGGGGGCGATTTATGAGCAGTTCTTC. It yields the protein CASSLSGGAIYEQFF.

This clone was observed a few times. V and J are TRBV28 and TRBJ1-5; TRBD1 matches 8 bases. CDR3 length: 14 residues. In germline, CDR1 is MDHEN, CDR2 SYDVKM. Trimming removed 2 bases from V and 9 bases from J; junction bases left unmatched: 6. CDR3 sequence reads: CASSLGTGGGPQHF. The CDR3 DNA sequence: TGTGCCAGCAGTTTAGGGACAGGAGGAGGGCCCCAGCATTTT. Together with reference TRBV28 and TRBJ1-5, the CDR3 gives the full variable domain: DVKVTQSSRYLVKRTGEKVFLECVQDMDHENMFWYRQDPGLGLRLIYFSYDVKMKEKGDIPEGYSVSREKKERFSLILESASTNQTSMYLCASSLGTGGGPQHFGDGTRLSIL.